Below, 6 T cell receptor beta chains from the same sample are listed, as sequenced in a study of identical twins (TCRdb year 2016). Library creation used 5' RACE. Sequencing instrument: Illumina HiSeq 2000. The public reads were run again by TCRdb, first through fastp at Q25 and then through MiXCR, and only productive beta chains were kept. Rows merge per CDR3 protein into single entries with the most common DNA and genes. For this sample there are 130,000 to 150,000 distinct CDR3 sequences; approximately 3.5% appear just once. 8.1% of the sample is held by the ten biggest clonotypes. Material: memory T cells sorted from blood. The cell subset or site label, read with the paper, signifies: CD45RO+ enriched T cells. The receptors shown here come from a young man in good health.

This clonotype was counted ten times or more. The V and J genes are TRBV4-2 and TRBJ2-1; no definite D call. CDR3 length: 13 residues. Trimming pared 0 bases from V and 6 bases from J, leaving 6 bases between. Per germline, CDR1 LGHNA and CDR2 YNFKEQ. CDR3 nucleotides: TGTGCCAGCAGCCAAGAGGGTCGCAATGAGCAGTTCTTC. The encoded protein is CASSQEGRNEQFF.

At least ten counts were recorded for this clonotype. The chain recombines TRBV11-2 with TRBJ2-3; TRBD2 agrees at 10 bases. V lost 5 bases to trimming and J lost 14 bases; unmatched junction nucleotides: 7. Germline V gene lookup returns CDR1 SGHAT and CDR2 FQNNGV. The CDR3 extends over 12 amino acids. Written as DNA, the CDR3 is TGTGCCAGCAGCCCGTTAGCGGGAGGACTGTATTTT. Translation: CASSPLAGGLYF. The whole variable domain, filled in from reference TRBV11-2 and TRBJ2-3, reads EAGVAQSPRYKIIEKRQSVAFWCNPISGHATLYWYQQILGQGPKLLIQFQNNGVVDDSQLPKDRFSAERLKGVDSTLKIQPAKLEDSAVYLCASSPLAGGLYFGPGTRLTVL.

This clonotype was seen many times. The chain is built from TRBV20-1 and TRBJ2-4; 7 bases map to TRBD1. Germline trimming cut 5 bases from V and 0 bases from J; bases unmatched to any gene: 13. Germline CDR1 and CDR2: DFQATT and SNEGSKA (reference sequence). CDR3 length: 17 amino acids. In DNA form, the CDR3 reads TGCAGTGCTGTTATCCCGGGACAGACCTTAGCCAAAAACATTCAGTACTTC. Translation gives CSAVIPGQTLAKNIQYF.

The chain is built from TRBV6-1 and TRBJ1-5, with D possibly being TRBD1 (5 bases). CDR1 is MNHNS and CDR2 is SASEGT in the germline V gene. The CDR3 has 14 residues. V was pared by 5 bases and J by 7 bases, with 15 bases between. The chain's CDR3 is CASSPGFGGQPQHF. The CDR3 DNA reads as TGTGCCAGCAGTCCGGGCTTCGGGGGGCAGCCCCAGCATTTT.

This clonotype was counted only a few times. V is TRBV11-1 and J is TRBJ2-6; maybe TRBD1 (6 bases). The V gene's germline CDR1 is SGHAT and CDR2 FQDESV (reference sequence). Trimming stripped 5 bases from V and 1 base from J, with 18 bases between. This CDR3 comprises 18 residues. CDR3 sequence reads: CASSALPRGGSGANVLTF. The CDR3 DNA follows: TGTGCCAGCAGCGCTCTTCCCAGAGGGGGTTCTGGGGCCAACGTCCTGACTTTC.

This clonotype is labeled medium-sized. The V gene is TRBV9, the J gene TRBJ2-1, with D unclear. The ends were cut back, 0 bases at V and 5 bases at J, with 9 bases in the middle. Germline CDR1 and CDR2: SGDLS and YYNGEE. The CDR3 contains 14 residues. The CDR3 sequence is CASSVAYRNNEQFF. In DNA form, the CDR3 reads TGTGCCAGCAGCGTAGCCTACAGAAACAATGAGCAGTTCTTC.